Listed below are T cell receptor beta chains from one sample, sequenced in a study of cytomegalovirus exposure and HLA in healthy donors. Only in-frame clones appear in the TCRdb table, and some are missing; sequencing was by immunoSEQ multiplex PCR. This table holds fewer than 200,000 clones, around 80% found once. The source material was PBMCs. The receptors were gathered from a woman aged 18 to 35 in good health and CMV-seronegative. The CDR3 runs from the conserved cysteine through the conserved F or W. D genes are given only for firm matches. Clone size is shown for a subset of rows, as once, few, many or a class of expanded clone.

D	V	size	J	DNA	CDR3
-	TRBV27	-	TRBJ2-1	TGTGCCAGCAGTCCCCTGGAGCCCACCGCCCCGAGGTTCTTC	CASSPLEPTAPRFF
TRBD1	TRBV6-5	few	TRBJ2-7	TGTGCCAGCAGAAAGGGACAGGGGGCATACGAGCAGTACTTC	CASRKGQGAYEQYF
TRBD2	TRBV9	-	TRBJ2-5	TGTGCCAGCAGCGTAGGCGCTAGCGGGAGCCTGGAGACCCAGTACTTC	CASSVGASGSLETQYF
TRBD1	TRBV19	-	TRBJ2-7	TGTGCCAGTAGTATCTCAGGGACAGGGGCCTACGAGCAGTACTTC	CASSISGTGAYEQYF
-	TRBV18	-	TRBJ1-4	TGTGCCAGCTCCCTTGGAGAGCGTTCAGAAAAACTGTTTTTT	CASSLGERSEKLFF
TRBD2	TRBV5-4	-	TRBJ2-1	TGTGCCAGCAGCTTGACAATGGCGGGAGGGCCCAATGAGCAGTTCTTC	CASSLTMAGGPNEQFF
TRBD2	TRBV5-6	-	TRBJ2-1	TGTGCCAGCAGCCTAGCGGGAGTTCGAGGCAATGAGCAGTTCTTC	CASSLAGVRGNEQFF
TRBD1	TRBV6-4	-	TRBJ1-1	TGTGCCAGCAGTGCGGGGACAGGGGGAACTGAAGCTTTCTTT	CASSAGTGGTEAFF
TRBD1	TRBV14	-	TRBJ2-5	TGTGCCAGCAGCCAAACCCGACCGGACAGGGAAGAGACCCAGTACTTC	CASSQTRPDREETQYF
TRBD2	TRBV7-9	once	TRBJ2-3	TGTGCCAGCAGCCTACGGAGCGGGAGGGCAGATACGCAGTATTTT	CASSLRSGRADTQYF
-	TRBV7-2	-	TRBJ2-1	TGTGCCAGCAGCTTCTCCGGTCGGGAGAATGAGCAGTTCTTC	CASSFSGRENEQFF
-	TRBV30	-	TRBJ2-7	TGTGCCGGCCAATCTAGGAGGAATTCCTACGAGCAGTACTTC	CAGQSRRNSYEQYF
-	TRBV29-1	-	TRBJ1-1	TGCAGCGCCCAGGAAGGAGGACTTGAAGCTTTCTTT	CSAQEGGLEAFF
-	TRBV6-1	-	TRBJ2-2	TGTGCCAGCAGTGCCGGAGGGTACACCGGGGAGCTGTTTTTT	CASSAGGYTGELFF
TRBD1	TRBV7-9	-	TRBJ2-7	TGTGCCAGCAGCAGTCGATCGGACAGGGCCGAGCAGTACTTC	CASSSRSDRAEQYF
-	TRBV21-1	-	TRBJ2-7	TGTGCCAGCAGCCCCCCGGGGGGGCAGGGTTGGTACGAGCAGTACTTC	CASSPPGGQGWYEQYF
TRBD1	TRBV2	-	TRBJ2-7	TGTGCCAGCAGGACAAACAGGGGATTTGCCTACGAGCAGTACTTC	CASRTNRGFAYEQYF
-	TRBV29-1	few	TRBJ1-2	TGCAGCGTTGAGGGCCGAGATGGCTACACCTTC	CSVEGRDGYTF
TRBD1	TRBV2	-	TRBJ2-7	TGTGCCAGCAGGAAACAGGGGATCGAGCAGTACTTC	CASRKQGIEQYF
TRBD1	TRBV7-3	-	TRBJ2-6	TGTGCCAGCAGCCCGGGGACAGGGGGCGGTGGGGCCAACGTCCTGACTTTC	CASSPGTGGGGANVLTF
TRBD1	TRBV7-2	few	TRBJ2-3	TGTGCCAGCAGCACGCCAGGGGGTACGCAGTATTTT	CASSTPGGTQYF